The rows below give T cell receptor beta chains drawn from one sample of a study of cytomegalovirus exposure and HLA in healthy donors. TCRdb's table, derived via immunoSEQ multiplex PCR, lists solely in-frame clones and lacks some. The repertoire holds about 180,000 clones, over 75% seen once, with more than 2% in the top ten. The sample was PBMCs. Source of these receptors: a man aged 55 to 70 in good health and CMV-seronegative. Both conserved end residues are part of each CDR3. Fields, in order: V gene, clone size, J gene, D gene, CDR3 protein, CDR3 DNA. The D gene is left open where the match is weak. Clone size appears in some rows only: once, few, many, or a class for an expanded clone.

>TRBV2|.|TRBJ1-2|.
CASSPRVSGNGYTF
TGTGCCAGCAGTCCCAGGGTTAGTGGTAATGGCTACACCTTC
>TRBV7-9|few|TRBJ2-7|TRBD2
CSSSLAGDLISF
TGTTCCAGCAGTCTAGCGGGGGACCTTATCTCTTTC
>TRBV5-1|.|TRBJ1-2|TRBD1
CASSIGQGAHGYTF
TGCGCCAGCAGCATCGGACAGGGGGCCCATGGCTACACCTTC
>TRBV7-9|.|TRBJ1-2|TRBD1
CASTQSSAGGLLNYGYTF
TGTGCCAGCACCCAATCCAGTGCAGGGGGTCTCCTTAACTATGGCTACACCTTC
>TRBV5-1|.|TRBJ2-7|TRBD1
CASSTGTGNAHEQYF
TGCGCCAGCAGCACCGGGACAGGGAACGCGCACGAGCAGTACTTC
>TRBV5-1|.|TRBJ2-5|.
CASSTTGHPQETQYF
TGCGCCAGCAGCACCACGGGACACCCTCAAGAGACCCAATACTTC
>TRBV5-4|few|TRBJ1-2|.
CASSPGEIPGYTF
TGTGCCAGCAGCCCCGGGGAAATACCGGGCTACACCTTC
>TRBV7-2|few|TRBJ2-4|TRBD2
CASSFRGAGVGNIQYF
TGTGCCAGCAGCTTTCGAGGGGCGGGAGTGGGGAACATTCAGTACTTC
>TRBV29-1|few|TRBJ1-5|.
CSVEGAKGTTYF
TGCAGCGTTGAAGGGGCGAAAGGGACAACGTATTTT
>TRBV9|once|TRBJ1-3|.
CASSVEGATGNTIYF
TGTGCCAGCAGCGTAGAGGGAGCTACCGGAAACACCATATATTTT
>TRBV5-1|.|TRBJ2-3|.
CASSRDTDTQYF
TGCGCCAGCAGCCGGGACACAGATACGCAGTATTTT
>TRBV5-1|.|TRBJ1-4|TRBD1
CASSKGQGDEKLFF
TGCGCCAGCAGCAAGGGACAGGGGGATGAAAAACTGTTTTTT
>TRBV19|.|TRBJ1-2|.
CASSKTSRDLPYGYTF
TGTGCCAGTAGTAAAACAAGCCGGGACTTACCCTATGGCTACACCTTC
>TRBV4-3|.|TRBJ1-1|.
CASSQDRGAQRTFF
TGCGCCAGCAGCCAAGATCGGGGGGCGCAGAGAACTTTCTTT
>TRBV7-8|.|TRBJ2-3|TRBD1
CASSLVPTGTDTQYF
TGTGCCAGCAGCTTAGTCCCGACAGGGACGGATACGCAGTATTTT
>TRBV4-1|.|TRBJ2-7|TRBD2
CASSQEWTSSYEQYF
TGCGCCAGCAGCCAAGAATGGACTAGCTCCTACGAGCAGTACTTC
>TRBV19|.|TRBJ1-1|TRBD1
CASSLRDRDTEAFF
TGTGCCAGTAGTCTCCGGGACAGGGACACTGAAGCTTTCTTT